One and the same sample provided the 20 T cell receptor beta chains below, sequenced in a study of cytomegalovirus exposure and HLA in healthy donors. TCRdb's table, derived via immunoSEQ multiplex PCR, lists solely in-frame clones and lacks some. This sample has 120,000 or so clones; 89% occur once, and the top ten carry less than 1.5%. Sequencing was done on a sample of PBMCs. The receptors were gathered from a woman younger than 30 in good health and CMV-seronegative.

The V call is TRBV7-2, the J call TRBJ1-5, with unresolved D. The CDR3 spans 17 residues. V dropped 5 bases and J dropped 1 base, with 18 bases sitting between them. In germline, CDR1 is SGHTA, CDR2 FQGNSA. The CDR3 region has the DNA TGTGCCAGCAGCCCCCTCTCCGAGGGATGGAGCAATCAGCCCCAGCATTTT. Its protein is CASSPLSEGWSNQPQHF.

The chain joins TRBV20-1 to TRBJ2-3, with a tentative D call TRBD2 (5 bases). This CDR3 contains 10 residues. Germline V CDR1 and CDR2: DFQATT, SNEGSKA (reference sequence). CDR3 sequence reads: CAGGTDTQYF. In nucleotides, the CDR3 is TGCGCCGGGGGCACAGATACGCAGTATTTT.

V and J are TRBV28 and TRBJ2-7; a possible D gene is TRBD2 (6 bases). Germline values: CDR1 MDHEN, CDR2 SYDVKM. The ends were cut back, 7 bases at V and 5 bases at J, with 15 bases in the middle. The CDR3 spans 13 residues. The DNA for the CDR3 is TGTGCCAGCATCCCGGGCGGCGGGAACGAGCAGTACTTC. Its translation is CASIPGGGNEQYF.

The CDR3 is CASSLDRDEKLFF. The CDR3 DNA follows: TGTGCCAGCAGCTTAGACAGGGATGAAAAACTGTTTTTT. This rearrangement joins TRBV7-9 to TRBJ1-4, with D maybe TRBD1 (6 bases). The CDR3 runs to 13 residues. CDR1 is SEHNR and CDR2 is FQNEAQ in the germline V gene (reference sequence). Deletions cut 1 base from V and 6 bases from J, with 6 bases between.

The chain couples TRBV2 to TRBJ2-2, with TRBD1 matching 8 bases. The V gene end was trimmed by 4 bases and the J gene end by 10 bases; junction bases not matched to a gene: 2. The germline V gene encodes CDR1 SNHLY and CDR2 FYNNEI. There are 12 residues in the CDR3. CDR3 in amino acids: CASSVQGEELFF. CDR3 nucleotides: TGTGCCAGCAGTGTACAGGGGGAGGAGCTGTTTTTT. The full variable domain, rest sourced from reference TRBV2 and TRBJ2-2, is EPEVTQTPSHQVTQMGQEVILRCVPISNHLYFYWYRQILGQKVEFLVSFYNNEISEKSEIFDDQFSVERPDGSNFTLKIRSTKLEDSAMYFCASSVQGEELFFGEGSRLTVL.

The chain carries TRBV4-2 and TRBJ1-3; possibly TRBD1 for D (6 bases). Trimming pared 4 bases from V and 0 bases from J, leaving 16 bases between. The CDR3 sequence is 17 residues long. Germline-derived CDR1 and CDR2 are LGHNA and YNFKEQ. In nucleotides, the CDR3 is TGTGCCAGCAGCCTGCCCTCAACAGGGAGCTCTGGAAACACCATATATTTT. Protein product: CASSLPSTGSSGNTIYF.

This clone occurred once. This chain links TRBV29-1 with TRBJ1-3; D may be TRBD1 (6 bases). Germline values: CDR1 SQVTM, CDR2 ANQGSEA. CDR3 length: 14 amino acids. The V end was cut by 3 bases, the J end by 2 bases, with 11 bases between. For the CDR3, the DNA is TGCAGCGTTGATTGGGCAGGGGCTGGAAACACCATATATTTT. It encodes CSVDWAGAGNTIYF.

V and J are TRBV13 and TRBJ2-1; a possible D gene is TRBD2 (6 bases). V was pared by 3 bases and J by 4 bases, with 13 bases between. The CDR3 is made up of 15 amino acids. Germline V gene sequence: CDR1 PRHDT, CDR2 FYEKMQ (reference sequence). The CDR3 loop reads CASSFGGTQYNEQFF. As DNA, the CDR3 is TGTGCCAGCAGCTTCGGAGGGACTCAGTACAATGAGCAGTTCTTC.

The V and J genes are TRBV18 and TRBJ1-2; possible D gene TRBD1, 6 bases. Germline assignment: CDR1 KGHSH and CDR2 LQKENI. The length of the CDR3 is 16 residues. Trimming took 2 bases from V and 1 from J, leaving 14 bases between them. CDR3 nucleotides: TGTGCCAGCTCACCATTTACCCGGACAGATAACTATGGCTACACCTTC. This encodes CASSPFTRTDNYGYTF.

The CDR3 is CASSKQGIDGYTF. The CDR3 coding sequence is TGTGCCAGCAGCAAACAGGGGATCGATGGCTACACCTTC. The chain has TRBV28 and TRBJ1-2; 7 bases fit TRBD1. The germline gives CDR1 MDHEN, CDR2 SYDVKM. V lost 6 bases and J lost 6; bases outside the gene matches: 7. The length of the CDR3 is 13 residues.

The chain combines TRBV6-5 with TRBJ2-5, with 9 bases matching TRBD1. V shed 4 bases, J shed 2 bases, and the junction held 8 bases outside the gene matches. The germline V gene has CDR1 MNHEY and CDR2 SVGAGI. This CDR3 has 16 amino acids. The CDR3 here is CASSSTGTGRQETQYF. CDR3 sequence (DNA): TGTGCCAGCAGTTCAACCGGGACAGGGCGGCAAGAGACCCAGTACTTC.

V usage is TRBV5-6 and J usage is TRBJ1-2, with 9 bases matching TRBD1. The V and J ends lost 4 bases and 2 bases, in that order; junction bases with no gene match: 6. CDR1 and CDR2 (germline): SGHDT, YYEEEE. The CDR3 is 15 residues long. CDR3: CASSTTGTGNYGYTF. The CDR3 DNA follows: TGTGCCAGCAGCACCACCGGGACAGGGAACTATGGCTACACCTTC.

The chain has TRBV2 and TRBJ1-1; D is possibly TRBD1 (5 bases). V was cut by 9 bases and J by 4 bases, with 15 bases left in between. Germline V gene data show CDR1 as SNHLY and CDR2 as FYNNEI. The CDR3 length is 13 residues. The CDR3 spells CASSLQGATEAFF. DNA for the CDR3: TGTGCCAGTAGTCTGCAGGGTGCCACTGAAGCTTTCTTT.

The rearrangement uses TRBV7-6 and TRBJ1-3; 8 bases are shared with TRBD1. This CDR3 spans 16 amino acids. CDR1 and CDR2 from the germline V gene are SGHVS and FNYEAQ. The junction had 3 bases not matched to a gene; V was cut back by 0 bases and J by 2 bases. The CDR3 DNA reads TGTGCCAGCAGCTTAGCGTCAGGGGGCACTGGAAACACCATATATTTT. This sequence encodes CASSLASGGTGNTIYF. Variable domain in full (rest from reference TRBV7-6 and TRBJ1-3): GAGVSQSPRYKVTKRGQDVALRCDPISGHVSLYWYRQALGQGPEFLTYFNYEAQQDKSGLPNDRFSAERPEGSISTLTIQRTEQRDSAMYRCASSLASGGTGNTIYFGEGSWLTVV.

V usage is TRBV6-5 and J usage is TRBJ2-7; the match to TRBD2 covers 11 bases. The CDR3 contains 15 residues. The ends lost 5 bases at V and 5 bases at J; junction bases unmatched: 8. Germline V gives CDR1 MNHEY, CDR2 SVGAGI. CDR3 region: CASSPLAGGIHEQYV. Written as DNA, the CDR3 is TGTGCCAGCAGTCCTCTAGCGGGGGGAATCCACGAGCAGTACGTC.

This chain links TRBV4-2 with TRBJ1-1; possible D gene TRBD1, 6 bases. The ends were cut back, 0 bases at V and 4 bases at J, with 12 bases in the middle. CDR1 and CDR2 from the germline V gene are LGHNA and YNFKEQ. This CDR3 is 15 amino acids long. The CDR3: CASSQDIRGGTEAFF. The CDR3 coding sequence is TGTGCCAGCAGCCAAGACATCAGGGGTGGCACTGAAGCTTTCTTT.

This chain joins TRBV10-2 and TRBJ2-7; a weak D match, TRBD1 (6 bases). The CDR3 spans 14 residues. With 6 bases removed from V and 2 bases from J, the gap between germline ends came to 14 bases. Germline CDR1 WSHSY, CDR2 SAAADI. In DNA form, the CDR3 reads TGCGCCAGCAGACAGGGCGGCGGAACCTACGAGCAGTACTTC. This sequence encodes CASRQGGGTYEQYF.

The chain links TRBV12-5 to TRBJ1-2; unclear D gene. Trimming removed 5 bases at V and 6 bases at J, with 13 bases between. Germline CDR1 and CDR2: LGHNT and FRNRAP. The CDR3 runs to 13 residues. CDR3 nucleotides: TGTGCTAGTGGTCGGACCATGAGGGATGGCTACACCTTC. It encodes CASGRTMRDGYTF.

The chain is built from TRBV6-6 and TRBJ1-1, with D perhaps matching TRBD1 (6 bases). Trimming stripped 8 bases from V and 4 bases from J, with 8 bases between. Germline lookup yields CDR1 MNHNY and CDR2 SVGAGI (reference sequence). This CDR3 is 11 amino acids long. Here the CDR3 DNA reads TGTGCCAGCGAAGGGGGCACTGAAGCTTTCTTT. As protein: CASEGGTEAFF.

J is TRBJ2-1 and V is TRBV7-8, with a possible D match to TRBD2 (5 bases). V lost 2 bases to trimming and J lost 4 bases, with 18 bases between them. Germline CDR1 and CDR2: SGHVS and FQNEAQ. This CDR3 region has 17 residues. In DNA, the CDR3 is TGTGCCAGCAGCTTACTTCTCGGGGTAGAAGGGTACAATGAGCAGTTCTTC. Protein: CASSLLLGVEGYNEQFF.